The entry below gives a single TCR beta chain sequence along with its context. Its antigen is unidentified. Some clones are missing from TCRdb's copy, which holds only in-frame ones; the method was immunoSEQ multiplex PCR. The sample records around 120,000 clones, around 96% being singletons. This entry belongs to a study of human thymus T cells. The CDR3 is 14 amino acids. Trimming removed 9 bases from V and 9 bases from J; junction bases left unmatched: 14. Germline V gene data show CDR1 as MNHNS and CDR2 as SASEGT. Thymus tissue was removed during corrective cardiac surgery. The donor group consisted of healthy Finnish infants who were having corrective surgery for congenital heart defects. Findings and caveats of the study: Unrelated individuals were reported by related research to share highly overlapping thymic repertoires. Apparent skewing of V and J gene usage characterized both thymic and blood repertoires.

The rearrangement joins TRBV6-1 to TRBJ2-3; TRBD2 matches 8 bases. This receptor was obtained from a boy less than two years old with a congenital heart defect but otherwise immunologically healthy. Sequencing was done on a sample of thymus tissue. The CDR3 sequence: CARTNRGGLETQYF. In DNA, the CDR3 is TGTGCCAGAACCAACCGGGGGGGCCTGGAAACGCAGTATTTT.